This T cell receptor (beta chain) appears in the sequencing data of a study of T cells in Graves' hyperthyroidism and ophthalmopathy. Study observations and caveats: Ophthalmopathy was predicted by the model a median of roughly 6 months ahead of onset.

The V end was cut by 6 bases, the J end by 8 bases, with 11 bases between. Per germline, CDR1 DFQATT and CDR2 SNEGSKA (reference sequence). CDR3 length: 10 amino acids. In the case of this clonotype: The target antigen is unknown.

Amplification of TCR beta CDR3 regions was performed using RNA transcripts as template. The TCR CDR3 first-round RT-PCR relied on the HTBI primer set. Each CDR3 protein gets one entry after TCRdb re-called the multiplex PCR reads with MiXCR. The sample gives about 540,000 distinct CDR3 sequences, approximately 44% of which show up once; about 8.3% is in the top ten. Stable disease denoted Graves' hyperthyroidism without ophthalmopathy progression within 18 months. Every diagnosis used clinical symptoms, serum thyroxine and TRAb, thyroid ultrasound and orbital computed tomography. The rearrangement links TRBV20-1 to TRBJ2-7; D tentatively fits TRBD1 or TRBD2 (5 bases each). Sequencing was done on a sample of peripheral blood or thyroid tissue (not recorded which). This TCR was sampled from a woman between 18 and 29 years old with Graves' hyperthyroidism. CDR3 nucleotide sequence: TGCAGTGCGCAGCCGGGACAGCAGTACTTC. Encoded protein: CSAQPGQQYF.